This T cell receptor (beta chain) stems from a study of cytomegalovirus exposure and HLA in healthy donors. Whole-study results and caveats: Specificity for CMV antigens was confirmed in vitro for three of the CMV-associated chains. A list of roughly 180 TCR beta chains associated with cytomegalovirus was given. A later analysis reportedly found fewer N-insertions in an Asian-associated ancestry cluster than the approximately 670-donor mean.

Turning to this clone: The antigen remains unidentified.

Researchers ran the PCR with 60 Vbeta and 13 Jbeta primers. Clones were sequenced by immunoSEQ multiplex PCR, and TCRdb holds only the in-frame ones, with some missing. The repertoire holds 97,000 or so clones, with 70% to 80% as singletons. Trimming pared 1 base from V and 2 bases from J, leaving 11 bases between. The CDR3 extends over 15 amino acids. Germline-derived CDR1 and CDR2 are LNHNV and YYDKDF (reference sequence). This clonotype was obtained from a male donor in good health and CMV-seropositive. Sequenced material: PBMCs. V and J are TRBV15 and TRBJ1-1, with a possible D match to TRBD1 (6 bases). This CDR3 is CATSRGGRGNTEAFF. The CDR3 nucleotides read TGTGCCACCAGCAGAGGTGGCAGGGGCAACACTGAAGCTTTCTTT.